This TCR beta chain was observed in a study of cytomegalovirus exposure and HLA in healthy donors. Study outcomes and limitations: Presence/absence analysis assumed near-uniform sequencing depth across donors. As immune exposure information, only CMV serostatus was available.

The PCR was carried out with 60 Vbeta primers and 13 Jbeta primers. TCRdb's table, derived via immunoSEQ multiplex PCR, lists solely in-frame clones and lacks some. The table includes around 130,000 clones, about 70% detected once. The germline gives CDR1 SGHDN, CDR2 FVKESK. V lost 0 bases, J lost 11 bases, and 13 bases stayed unmatched. The CDR3 extends over 16 amino acids. Concerning this clone itself: Its specificity is not known.

The chain links TRBV14 to TRBJ2-5, with TRBD2 matching over 9 bases. The receptor was derived from a woman aged 40 to 55 in good health and CMV-seropositive. The sample was PBMCs. The CDR3 DNA reads TGTGCCAGCAGCCAAGAAGCGAGCGGGAGGAGGGGGGAGCAGTACTTC. It codes for CASSQEASGRRGEQYF.